These 10 T cell receptor beta chains were all obtained from the same sample, sequenced in a study of T cell repertoires in cytomegalovirus infection. TCRdb reprocessed the reads with MiXCR, giving one entry per CDR3 protein. The repertoire holds more than 150,000 distinct CDR3 sequences, with approximately 20% as singletons. The sample was PBMCs. The receptor source for this set is a human donor in good health (CMV status not recorded). Some clones in this sample may be carry-over from other donors' samples.

This clonotype was seen a few times. The genes are TRBV7-9 and TRBJ2-1; 8 bases align to TRBD2. Unmatched junction bases numbered 11, after V lost 5 bases and J lost 5 bases. From germline, CDR1 is SEHNR and CDR2 FQNEAQ (reference sequence). This CDR3 contains 16 residues. Here the CDR3 reads CASSHDLAGLNNEQFF. The CDR3 nucleotides are TGTGCCAGCAGCCACGACCTAGCGGGTCTTAACAATGAGCAGTTCTTC.

Here the CDR3 reads CASSLGGTGGFHEQYF. The DNA for the CDR3 is TGTGCCAGCAGCTTGGGGGGGACAGGGGGTTTCCACGAGCAGTACTTC. J is TRBJ2-7 and V is TRBV11-2; TRBD1 aligns across 11 bases. The V gene's germline CDR1 is SGHAT and CDR2 FQNNGV. V was pared by 3 bases and J by 5 bases, with 9 bases of the junction left unmatched. This CDR3 has 16 amino acids. The complete variable domain, with remaining parts taken from reference TRBV11-2 and TRBJ2-7, reads EAGVAQSPRYKIIEKRQSVAFWCNPISGHATLYWYQQILGQGPKLLIQFQNNGVVDDSQLPKDRFSAERLKGVDSTLKIQPAKLEDSAVYLCASSLGGTGGFHEQYFGPGTRLTVT.

The V and J genes are TRBV6-5 and TRBJ2-7; weak D call: TRBD2 (7 bases). Trimming shortened V by 0 bases and J by 2 bases, and 11 bases separated the two germline ends. Germline V gene sequence: CDR1 MNHEY, CDR2 SVGAGI. CDR3 length: 15 residues. The CDR3 spells CASSYSAGATYEQYF. The CDR3 region has the DNA TGTGCCAGCAGTTACTCGGCGGGGGCCACCTACGAGCAGTACTTC.

The chain carries TRBV19 and TRBJ1-1; tentative D call: TRBD1 (6 bases). Germline CDR1 is LNHDA and CDR2 is SQIVND (reference sequence). This CDR3 comprises 13 residues. The V and J ends lost 5 bases and 7 bases respectively, with 14 bases between them. The CDR3 DNA reads as TGTGCCAGTAGTCTAGGGGGTAGCAATGAAGCTTTCTTT. Translating it yields CASSLGGSNEAFF.

J is TRBJ2-3 and V is TRBV11-2; D is unresolved. Germline V gene data show CDR1 as SGHAT and CDR2 as FQNNGV. The CDR3 sequence is 13 residues long. The V end was cut by 5 bases, the J end by 3 bases, with 9 bases between. The CDR3 DNA is TGTGCCAGCAGCCTCCTCTCAACAGATACGCAGTATTTT. This codes for CASSLLSTDTQYF.

V and J are TRBV19 and TRBJ1-2; 9 bases align to TRBD1. The V gene's germline CDR1 is LNHDA and CDR2 SQIVND (reference sequence). The length of the CDR3 is 18 residues. V gave up 4 bases and J gave up 4 bases; unmatched junction bases: 16. The CDR3 bases are TGTGCCAGTAGTACCGGTCCCGGGACAGGGCTGACTAGCTATGGCTACACCTTC. Residues: CASSTGPGTGLTSYGYTF.

This clonotype was observed a few times. This chain uses TRBV6-2 or TRBV6-3 with TRBJ2-1; D ambiguous. The V end was cut by 5 bases, the J end by 2 bases, with 10 bases between. This CDR3 region has 14 residues. Per the germline V gene, CDR1 is MNHEY and CDR2 is SVGEGT. CDR3 loop: CASSPLHTYNEQFF. DNA for the CDR3: TGTGCCAGCAGTCCCCTCCATACCTACAATGAGCAGTTCTTC.

This clonotype was picked up a small number of times. The chain carries TRBV7-9 and TRBJ1-4; 8 bases map to TRBD1. This CDR3 has 14 residues. The J segment lost 8 bases and the V segment lost 4 bases, leaving 6 bases of the junction unmatched. The germline V gene encodes CDR1 SEHNR and CDR2 FQNEAQ (reference sequence). The CDR3 coding sequence is TGTGCCAGCAGCTCCGGACAGGGTTTGGAAAAACTGTTTTTT. Protein: CASSSGQGLEKLFF.

This clonotype was seen more than once but under ten times. This chain connects TRBV28 to TRBJ1-3; TRBD1 might be the D (6 bases). The CDR3 contains 20 residues. V was trimmed by 6 bases and J by 0 bases, leaving 27 bases between them. Looked up from germline, CDR1 is MDHEN and CDR2 is SYDVKM. The CDR3 nucleotides are TGTGCCAGCAGGGTAGCGGAAGGGGGGCCCACGCTAAACTCTGGAAACACCATATATTTT. It specifies CASRVAEGGPTLNSGNTIYF. Using reference TRBV28 and TRBJ1-3 for the parts outside the CDR3, the full variable domain is DVKVTQSSRYLVKRTGEKVFLECVQDMDHENMFWYRQDPGLGLRLIYFSYDVKMKEKGDIPEGYSVSREKKERFSLILESASTNQTSMYLCASRVAEGGPTLNSGNTIYFGEGSWLTVV.

This clonotype was seen repeatedly, ten times or more. The rearrangement joins TRBV7-9 to TRBJ2-5; TRBD2 matches 8 bases. This CDR3 comprises 16 residues. V lost 2 bases and J lost 1; bases outside the gene matches: 6. Germline V gives CDR1 SEHNR, CDR2 FQNEAQ (reference sequence). The CDR3 protein is CASSLLRGGTQETQYF. CDR3 in DNA: TGTGCCAGCAGCTTATTGCGCGGGGGGACCCAAGAGACCCAGTACTTC.